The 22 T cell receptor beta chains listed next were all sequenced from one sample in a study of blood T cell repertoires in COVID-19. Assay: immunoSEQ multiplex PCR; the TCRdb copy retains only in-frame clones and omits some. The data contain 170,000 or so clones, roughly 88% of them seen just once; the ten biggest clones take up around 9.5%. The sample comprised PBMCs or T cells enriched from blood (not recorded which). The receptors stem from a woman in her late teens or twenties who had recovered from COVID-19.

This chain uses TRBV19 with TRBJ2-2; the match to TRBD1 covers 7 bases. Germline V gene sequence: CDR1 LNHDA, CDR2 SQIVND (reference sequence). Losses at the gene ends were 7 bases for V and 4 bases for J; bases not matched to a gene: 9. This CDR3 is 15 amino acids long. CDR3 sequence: CASTSQGDITGELFF. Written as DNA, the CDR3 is TGTGCCAGTACCTCTCAGGGGGATATCACCGGGGAGCTGTTTTTT. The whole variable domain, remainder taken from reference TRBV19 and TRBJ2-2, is DGGITQSPKYLFRKEGQNVTLSCEQNLNHDAMYWYRQDPGQGLRLIYYSQIVNDFQKGDIAEGYSVSREKKESFPLTVTSAQKNPTAFYLCASTSQGDITGELFFGEGSRLTVL.

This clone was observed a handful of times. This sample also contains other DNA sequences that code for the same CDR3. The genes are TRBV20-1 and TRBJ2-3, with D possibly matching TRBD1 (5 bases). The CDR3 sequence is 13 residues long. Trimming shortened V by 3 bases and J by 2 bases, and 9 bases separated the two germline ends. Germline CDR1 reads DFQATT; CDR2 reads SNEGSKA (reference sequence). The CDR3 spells CSASSGYTDTQYF. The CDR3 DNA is TGCAGTGCTAGTTCAGGGTACACAGATACGCAGTATTTT.

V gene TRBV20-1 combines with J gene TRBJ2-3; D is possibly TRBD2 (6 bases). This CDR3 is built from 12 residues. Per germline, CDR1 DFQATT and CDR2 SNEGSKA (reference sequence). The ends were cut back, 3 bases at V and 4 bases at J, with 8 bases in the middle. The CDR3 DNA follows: TGCAGTGCTAGTCCGGGGGCAGATACGCAGTATTTT. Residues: CSASPGADTQYF.

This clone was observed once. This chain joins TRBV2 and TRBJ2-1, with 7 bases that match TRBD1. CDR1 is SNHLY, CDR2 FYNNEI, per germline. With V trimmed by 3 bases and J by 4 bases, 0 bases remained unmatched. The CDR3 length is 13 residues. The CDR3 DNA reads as TGTGCCAGCAGTGAGGGACAGTACAATGAGCAGTTCTTC. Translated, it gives CASSEGQYNEQFF.

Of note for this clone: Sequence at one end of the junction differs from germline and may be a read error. The CDR3 bases are TGTGCCAGTAGTATATTAGACTCACCCTCTTCTAATCGGCCCCAGCATTTT. Encoded protein: CASSILDSPSSNRPQHF. The chain is built from TRBV19 and TRBJ1-5; D is ambiguous. Germline V gene lookup returns CDR1 LNHDA and CDR2 SQIVND (reference sequence). The length of the CDR3 is 17 residues. The full variable domain, in which reference TRBV19 and TRBJ1-5 provide the parts outside the CDR3, is DGGITQSPKYLFRKEGQNVTLSCEQNLNHDAMYWYRQDPGQGLRLIYYSQIVNDFQKGDIAEGYSVSREKKESFPLTVTSAQKNPTAFYLCASSILDSPSSNRPQHFGDGTRLSIL.

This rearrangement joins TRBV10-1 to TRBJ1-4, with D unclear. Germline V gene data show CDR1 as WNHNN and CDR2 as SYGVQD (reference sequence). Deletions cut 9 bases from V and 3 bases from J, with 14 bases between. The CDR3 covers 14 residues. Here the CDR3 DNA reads TGCGCCAGTCTCCCGTGGAGAGCTAATGAAAAACTGTTTTTT. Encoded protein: CASLPWRANEKLFF.

The CDR3 sequence: CASSGKGGASQETQYF. The CDR3 nucleotides are TGTGCCAGCAGCGGCAAGGGGGGGGCGTCCCAAGAGACCCAGTACTTC. V gene TRBV3-1 (or the pseudogene TRBV3-2) combines with J gene TRBJ2-5, with D perhaps matching TRBD2 (7 bases). Germline V gene data show CDR1 as LGHDT and CDR2 as YNNKEL (reference sequence). Trimming pared 5 bases from V and 1 base from J, leaving 17 bases between. The length of the CDR3 is 16 residues.

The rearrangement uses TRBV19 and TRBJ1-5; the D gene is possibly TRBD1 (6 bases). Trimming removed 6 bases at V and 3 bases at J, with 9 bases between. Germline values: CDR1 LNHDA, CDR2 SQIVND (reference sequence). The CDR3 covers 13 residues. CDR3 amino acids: CASRGGLNQPQHF. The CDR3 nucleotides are TGTGCCAGTAGGGGGGGGCTCAATCAGCCCCAGCATTTT.

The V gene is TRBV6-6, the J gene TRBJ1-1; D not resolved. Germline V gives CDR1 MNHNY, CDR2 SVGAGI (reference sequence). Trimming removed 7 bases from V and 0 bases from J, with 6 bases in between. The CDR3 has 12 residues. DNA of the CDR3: TGTGCCAGCAATCACTTGAACACTGAAGCTTTCTTT. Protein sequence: CASNHLNTEAFF.

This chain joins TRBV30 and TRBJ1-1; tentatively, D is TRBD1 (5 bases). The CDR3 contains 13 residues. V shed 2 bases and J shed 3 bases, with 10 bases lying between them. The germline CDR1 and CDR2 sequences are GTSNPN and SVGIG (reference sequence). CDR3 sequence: CAWSRRGDTEAFF. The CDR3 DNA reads TGTGCCTGGAGTCGCCGGGGGGACACTGAAGCTTTCTTT.

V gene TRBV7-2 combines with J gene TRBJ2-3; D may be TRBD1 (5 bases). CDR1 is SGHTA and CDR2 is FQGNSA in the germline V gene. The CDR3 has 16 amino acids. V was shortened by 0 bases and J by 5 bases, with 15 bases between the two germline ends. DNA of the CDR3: TGTGCCAGCAGCTTAGCTAGATTGGGGCTAGGAGATACGCAGTATTTT. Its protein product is CASSLARLGLGDTQYF.

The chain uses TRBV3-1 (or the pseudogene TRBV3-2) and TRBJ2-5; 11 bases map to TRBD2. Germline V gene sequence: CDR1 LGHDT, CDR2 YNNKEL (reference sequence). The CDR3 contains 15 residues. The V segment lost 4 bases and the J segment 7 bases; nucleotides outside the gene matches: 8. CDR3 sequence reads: CASSPTSGGVRTQYF. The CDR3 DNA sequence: TGTGCCAGCAGCCCTACTAGCGGGGGTGTTCGGACCCAGTACTTC.

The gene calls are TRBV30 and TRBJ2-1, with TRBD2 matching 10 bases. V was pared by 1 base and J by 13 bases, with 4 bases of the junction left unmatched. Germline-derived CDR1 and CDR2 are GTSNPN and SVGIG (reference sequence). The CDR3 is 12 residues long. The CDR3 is CAWSATSGEQFF. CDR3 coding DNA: TGTGCCTGGAGTGCAACTAGCGGGGAACAGTTCTTC.

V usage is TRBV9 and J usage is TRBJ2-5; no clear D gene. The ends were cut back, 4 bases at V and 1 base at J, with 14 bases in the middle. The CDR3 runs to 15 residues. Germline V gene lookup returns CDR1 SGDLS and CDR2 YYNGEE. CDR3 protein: CASSPSAGAQETQYF. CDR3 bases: TGTGCCAGCAGCCCGTCGGCAGGCGCCCAAGAGACCCAGTACTTC. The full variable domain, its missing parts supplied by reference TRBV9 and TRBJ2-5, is DSGVTQTPKHLITATGQRVTLRCSPRSGDLSVYWYQQSLDQGLQFLIQYYNGEERAKGNILERFSAQQFPDLHSELNLSSLELGDSALYFCASSPSAGAQETQYFGPGTRLLVL.

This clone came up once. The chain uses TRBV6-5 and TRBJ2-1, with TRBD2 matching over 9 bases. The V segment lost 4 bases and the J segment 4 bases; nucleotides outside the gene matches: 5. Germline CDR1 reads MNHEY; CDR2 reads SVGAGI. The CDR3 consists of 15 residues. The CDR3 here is CASSSHSGSYNEQFF. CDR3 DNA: TGTGCCAGCAGTTCCCATAGCGGGAGTTACAATGAGCAGTTCTTC.

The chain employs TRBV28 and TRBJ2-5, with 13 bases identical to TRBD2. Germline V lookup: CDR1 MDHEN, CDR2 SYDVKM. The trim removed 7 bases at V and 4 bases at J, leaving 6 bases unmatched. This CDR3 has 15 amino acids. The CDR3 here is CASTPGLAGRETQYF. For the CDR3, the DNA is TGTGCCAGCACCCCGGGACTAGCGGGACGAGAGACCCAGTACTTC.

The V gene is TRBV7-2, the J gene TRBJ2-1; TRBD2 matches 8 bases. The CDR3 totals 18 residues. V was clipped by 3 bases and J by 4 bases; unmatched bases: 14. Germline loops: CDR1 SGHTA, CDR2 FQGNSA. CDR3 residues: CASSFPRFRRGVYNEQFF. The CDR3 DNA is TGTGCCAGCAGCTTTCCCCGGTTTAGGCGGGGGGTATACAATGAGCAGTTCTTC.

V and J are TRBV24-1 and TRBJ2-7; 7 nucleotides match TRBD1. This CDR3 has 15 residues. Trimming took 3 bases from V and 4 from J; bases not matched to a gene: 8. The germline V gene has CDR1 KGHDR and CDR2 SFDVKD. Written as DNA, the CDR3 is TGTGCCACCAGTGATGGGTCGGCAGGGGGTTACGAGCAGTACTTC. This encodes CATSDGSAGGYEQYF.

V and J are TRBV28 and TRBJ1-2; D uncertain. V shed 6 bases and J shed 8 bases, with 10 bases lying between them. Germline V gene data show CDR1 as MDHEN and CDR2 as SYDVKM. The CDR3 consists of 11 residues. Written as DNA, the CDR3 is TGTGCCAGCAGGGAGAGAGGGGGCTACACCTTC. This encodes CASRERGGYTF.

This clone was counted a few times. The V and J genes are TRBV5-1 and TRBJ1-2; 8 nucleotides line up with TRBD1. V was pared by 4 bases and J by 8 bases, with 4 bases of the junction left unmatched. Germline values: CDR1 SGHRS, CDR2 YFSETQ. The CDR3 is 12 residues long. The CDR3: CASSQDRDGYTF. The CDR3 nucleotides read TGCGCCAGCAGCCAGGACAGGGACGGCTACACCTTC.

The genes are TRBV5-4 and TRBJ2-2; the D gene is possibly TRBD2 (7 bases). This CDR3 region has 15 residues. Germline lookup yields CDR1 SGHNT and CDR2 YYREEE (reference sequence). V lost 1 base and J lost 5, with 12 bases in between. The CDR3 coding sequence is TGTGCCAGCAGCTTGATAGGGGGGGATACCGGGGAGCTGTTTTTT. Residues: CASSLIGGDTGELFF.

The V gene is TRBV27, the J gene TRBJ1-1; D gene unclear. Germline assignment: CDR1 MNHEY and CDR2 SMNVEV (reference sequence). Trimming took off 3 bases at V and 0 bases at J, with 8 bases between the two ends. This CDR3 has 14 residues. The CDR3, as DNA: TGTGCCAGCAGTTTGCACGGGGTGAACACTGAAGCTTTCTTT. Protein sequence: CASSLHGVNTEAFF.